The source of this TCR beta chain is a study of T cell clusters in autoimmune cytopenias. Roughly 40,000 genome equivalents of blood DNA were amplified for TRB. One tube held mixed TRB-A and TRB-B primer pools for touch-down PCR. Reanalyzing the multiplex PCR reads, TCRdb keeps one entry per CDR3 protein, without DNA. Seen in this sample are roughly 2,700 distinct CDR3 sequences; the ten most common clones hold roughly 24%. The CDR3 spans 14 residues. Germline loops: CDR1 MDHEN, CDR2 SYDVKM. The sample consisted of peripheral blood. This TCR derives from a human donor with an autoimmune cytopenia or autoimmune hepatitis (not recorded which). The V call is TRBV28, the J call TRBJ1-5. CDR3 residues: CASSLIAPTQPQHF.